This entry describes one T cell receptor (beta chain). V lost 0 bases, J lost 4 bases, and 6 bases lay in between. Germline V lookup: CDR1 SGHVS, CDR2 FQNEAQ. The CDR3 length is 13 residues. This sample was taken from a study of blood T cell repertoires in COVID-19. Study information: Nucleic acid was either cDNA or gDNA, and it came from T cells, B-cell-depleted T cells, or PBMCs.

The method was immunoSEQ multiplex PCR; TCRdb's version includes in-frame clones alone and lacks a portion of them. Here the sample spans tens of thousands of clones, about 86% being singletons. This receptor was obtained from a man between 65 and 79 years old with active COVID-19. The rearrangement joins TRBV7-8 to TRBJ1-2; D remains unclear. Sequences were obtained from peripheral blood. The CDR3 DNA follows: TGTGCCAGCAGCTTAGCGGCCATCTATGGCTACACCTTC. This sequence encodes CASSLAAIYGYTF.